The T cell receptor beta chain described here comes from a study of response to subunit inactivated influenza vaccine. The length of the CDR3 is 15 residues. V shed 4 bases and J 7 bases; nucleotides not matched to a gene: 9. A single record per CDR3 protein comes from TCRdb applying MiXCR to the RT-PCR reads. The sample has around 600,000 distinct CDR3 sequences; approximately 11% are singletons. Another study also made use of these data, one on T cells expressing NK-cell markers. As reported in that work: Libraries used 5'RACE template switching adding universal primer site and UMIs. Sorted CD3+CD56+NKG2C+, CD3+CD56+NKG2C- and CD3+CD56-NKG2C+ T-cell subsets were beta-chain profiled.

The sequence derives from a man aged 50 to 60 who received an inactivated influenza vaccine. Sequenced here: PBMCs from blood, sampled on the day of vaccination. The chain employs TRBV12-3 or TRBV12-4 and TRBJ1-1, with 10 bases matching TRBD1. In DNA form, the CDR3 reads TGTGCCAGCAGTTCCCGGACAGGGGGTCATGGTGAAGCTTTCTTT. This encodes CASSSRTGGHGEAFF.